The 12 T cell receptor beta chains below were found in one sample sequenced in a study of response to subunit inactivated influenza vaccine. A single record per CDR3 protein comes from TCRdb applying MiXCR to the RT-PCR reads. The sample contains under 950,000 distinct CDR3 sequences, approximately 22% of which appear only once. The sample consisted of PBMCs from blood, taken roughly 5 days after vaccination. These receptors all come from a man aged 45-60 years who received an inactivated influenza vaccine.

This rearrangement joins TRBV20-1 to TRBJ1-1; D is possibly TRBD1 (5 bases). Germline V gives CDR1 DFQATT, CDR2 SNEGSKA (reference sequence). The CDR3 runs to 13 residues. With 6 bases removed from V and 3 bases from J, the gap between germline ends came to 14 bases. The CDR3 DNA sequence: TGCAGTGCGAGGTGGGGCTGGGACACTGAAGCTTTCTTT. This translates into CSARWGWDTEAFF.

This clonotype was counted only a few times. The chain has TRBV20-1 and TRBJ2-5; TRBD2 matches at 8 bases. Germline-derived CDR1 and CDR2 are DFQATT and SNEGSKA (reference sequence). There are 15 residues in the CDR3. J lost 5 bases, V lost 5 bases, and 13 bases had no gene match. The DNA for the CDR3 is TGCAGTGCTTTTCCTGGACTAGCTCTCTCGGAGACCCAGTACTTC. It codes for CSAFPGLALSETQYF.

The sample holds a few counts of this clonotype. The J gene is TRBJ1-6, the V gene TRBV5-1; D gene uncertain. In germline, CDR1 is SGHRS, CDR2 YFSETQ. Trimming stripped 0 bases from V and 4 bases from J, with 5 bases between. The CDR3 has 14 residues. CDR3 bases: TGCGCCAGCAGCTTGGCCGATTATAATTCACCCCTCCACTTT. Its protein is CASSLADYNSPLHF.

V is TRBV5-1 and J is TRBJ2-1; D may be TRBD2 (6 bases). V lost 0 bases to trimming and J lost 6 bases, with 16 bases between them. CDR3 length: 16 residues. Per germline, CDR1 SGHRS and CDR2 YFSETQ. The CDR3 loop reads CASSLDLRGWSNEQFF. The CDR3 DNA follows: TGCGCCAGCAGCTTGGATTTGCGGGGATGGTCCAATGAGCAGTTCTTC.

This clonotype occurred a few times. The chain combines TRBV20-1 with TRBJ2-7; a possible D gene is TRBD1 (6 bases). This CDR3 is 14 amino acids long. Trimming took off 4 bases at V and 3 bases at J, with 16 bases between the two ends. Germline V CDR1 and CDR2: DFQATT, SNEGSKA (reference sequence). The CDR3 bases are TGCAGTGCTATTCAAAGACTGGGACACTACGAGCAGTACTTC. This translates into CSAIQRLGHYEQYF.

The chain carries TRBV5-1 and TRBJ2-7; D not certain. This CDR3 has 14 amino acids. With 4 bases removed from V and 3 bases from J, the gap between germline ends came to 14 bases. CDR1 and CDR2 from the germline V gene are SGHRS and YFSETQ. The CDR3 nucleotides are TGCGCCAGCAGCCCCCGGCAGCGCGACTACGAGCAGTACTTC. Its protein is CASSPRQRDYEQYF.

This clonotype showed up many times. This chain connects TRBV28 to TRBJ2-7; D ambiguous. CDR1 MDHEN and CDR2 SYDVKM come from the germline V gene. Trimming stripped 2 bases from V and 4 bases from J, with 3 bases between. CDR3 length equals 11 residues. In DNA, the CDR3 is TGTGCCAGCAGTTTAAAGTACGAGCAGTACTTC. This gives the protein CASSLKYEQYF.

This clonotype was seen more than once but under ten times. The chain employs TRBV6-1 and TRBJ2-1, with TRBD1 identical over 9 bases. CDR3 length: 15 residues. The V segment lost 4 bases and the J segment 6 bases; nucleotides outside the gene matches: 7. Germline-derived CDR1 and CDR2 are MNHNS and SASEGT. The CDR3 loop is CASSGPGQGSNEQFF. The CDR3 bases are TGTGCCAGCAGTGGACCGGGACAGGGATCCAATGAGCAGTTCTTC.

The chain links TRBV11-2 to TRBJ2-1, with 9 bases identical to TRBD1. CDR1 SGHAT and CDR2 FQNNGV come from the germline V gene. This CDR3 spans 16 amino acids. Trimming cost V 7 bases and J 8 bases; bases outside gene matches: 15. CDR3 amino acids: CASTIVGTGILDEQFF. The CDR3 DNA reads TGTGCCAGCACAATAGTCGGGACAGGGATTTTGGATGAGCAGTTCTTC.

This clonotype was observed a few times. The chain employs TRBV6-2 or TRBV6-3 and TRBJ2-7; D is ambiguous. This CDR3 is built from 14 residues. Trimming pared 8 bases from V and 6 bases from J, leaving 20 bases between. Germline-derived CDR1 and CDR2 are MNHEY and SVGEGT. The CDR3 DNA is TGTGCCAGCTCCACTCTCTCGCTAGTCTCCGAGCAGTACTTC. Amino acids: CASSTLSLVSEQYF.

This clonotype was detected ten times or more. The chain's CDR3 is CASRTTGPSTDTQYF. The CDR3, as DNA: TGTGCCAGCAGGACCACAGGACCCAGCACAGATACGCAGTATTTT. The rearrangement links TRBV6-1 to TRBJ2-3, with D possibly being TRBD1 (5 bases). The CDR3 has 15 residues. Trimming took 6 bases from V and 0 from J, leaving 13 bases between them. Germline V gene data show CDR1 as MNHNS and CDR2 as SASEGT.

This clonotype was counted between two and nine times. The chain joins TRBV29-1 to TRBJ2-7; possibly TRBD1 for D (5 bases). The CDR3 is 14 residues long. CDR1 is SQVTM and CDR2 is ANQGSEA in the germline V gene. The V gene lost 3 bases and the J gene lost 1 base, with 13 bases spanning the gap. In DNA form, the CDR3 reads TGCAGCGTTGATGGTACAGGCGGTTCCTACGAGCAGTACTTC. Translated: CSVDGTGGSYEQYF.